This is a list of T cell receptor beta chains from one sample in a study of T cells in Graves' hyperthyroidism and ophthalmopathy. Using its own MiXCR run on the multiplex PCR reads, TCRdb lists one record per CDR3 protein. The sample carries a few hundred thousand distinct CDR3 sequences, 15% to 18% recorded once. Material: blood. The receptors here all came from a woman in her thirties with Graves' hyperthyroidism. The CDR3 runs from the conserved cysteine through the conserved F or W. Fields, in order: J gene, D gene, V gene, clone size, CDR3 protein, CDR3 DNA. The D gene is left open where the match is weak. Size values are once, few and many counts, or a class for expanded clones, and some rows have none.

J gene: TRBJ1-2
D gene: .
V gene: TRBV7-2
clone size: .
CDR3 protein: CASSTFYLNCGYTF
CDR3 DNA: TGTGCCAGCAGCACCTTCTACCTTAACTGTGGCTACACCTTC

J gene: TRBJ2-1
D gene: .
V gene: TRBV15
clone size: many
CDR3 protein: CATSRDRLTGSPSYNEQFF
CDR3 DNA: TGTGCCACCAGCAGAGATAGGTTAACCGGGAGTCCTTCCTACAATGAGCAGTTCTTC

J gene: TRBJ2-6
D gene: TRBD2
V gene: TRBV7-2
clone size: .
CDR3 protein: CASSLGGSGFSGANVLTF
CDR3 DNA: TGTGCCAGCAGCTTAGGGGGTAGCGGGTTCTCTGGGGCCAACGTCCTGACTTTC

J gene: TRBJ1-6
D gene: TRBD1
V gene: TRBV19
clone size: .
CDR3 protein: CASSIDKHGTARNSPLHF
CDR3 DNA: TGTGCCAGTAGTATAGACAAACACGGGACAGCGAGAAATTCACCCCTCCACTTT

J gene: TRBJ2-7
D gene: TRBD2
V gene: TRBV9
clone size: many
CDR3 protein: CASSVAGTSFDEQYF
CDR3 DNA: TGTGCCAGCAGCGTAGCTGGGACTAGCTTCGACGAGCAGTACTTC

J gene: TRBJ2-5
D gene: .
V gene: TRBV24-1
clone size: many
CDR3 protein: CATSDLSDISGTQYF
CDR3 DNA: TGTGCCACCAGTGACCTCTCGGACATTTCTGGGACCCAGTACTTC

J gene: TRBJ2-1
D gene: TRBD2
V gene: TRBV20-1
clone size: few
CDR3 protein: CSARQSSGLGEQFF
CDR3 DNA: TGCAGTGCTAGACAGTCTAGCGGGTTGGGTGAGCAGTTCTTC

J gene: TRBJ2-7
D gene: TRBD2
V gene: TRBV27
clone size: few
CDR3 protein: CASKGGGAYEQYF
CDR3 DNA: TGTGCCAGCAAGGGCGGGGGGGCCTACGAGCAGTACTTC

J gene: TRBJ2-3
D gene: .
V gene: TRBV7-2
clone size: many
CDR3 protein: CASSTTGTLSTDTQYF
CDR3 DNA: TGTGCCAGCAGCACAACAGGGACCCTTAGCACAGATACGCAGTATTTT

J gene: TRBJ2-6
D gene: .
V gene: TRBV18
clone size: few
CDR3 protein: CASSPRMGGANVLTF
CDR3 DNA: TGTGCCAGCTCACCCCGAATGGGTGGGGCCAACGTCCTGACTTTC

J gene: TRBJ1-5
D gene: .
V gene: TRBV4-1
clone size: many
CDR3 protein: CASSQEGWSNQPQHF
CDR3 DNA: TGCGCCAGCAGCCAAGAGGGGTGGAGCAATCAGCCCCAGCATTTT